This TCR beta chain was recovered during a study of T cells in Graves' hyperthyroidism and ophthalmopathy. General study points: Median prediction lead before ophthalmopathy onset was 6.5 months with the model.

Researchers barred patients who had uncontrolled infection, other autoimmune disease, pregnancy or lactation. Clinical symptoms, serum thyroxine and TRAb, thyroid ultrasound and orbital computed tomography were used for the diagnoses. Details on this clonotype: Its matching antigen is unknown.

V was pared by 10 bases and J by 4 bases, with 10 bases between. The CDR3 length is 11 residues. TCR beta CDR3 regions were amplified from RNA transcripts. First-round RT-PCR with HTBI primers amplified the TCR CDR3 region. Each CDR3 protein is one row after TCRdb ran MiXCR on the multiplex PCR reads. Among 530,000 or so distinct CDR3 sequences listed, around 46% were seen once. This rearrangement joins TRBV12-3 or TRBV12-4 to TRBJ1-1; D remains unclear. Sequenced material: peripheral blood or thyroid tissue (not recorded which). The origin of this receptor is a woman aged 18-35 years with Graves' hyperthyroidism. The DNA for the CDR3 is TGTGCCACTTCGCGGAGCACTGAAGCTTTCTTT. It codes for CATSRSTEAFF.